These 20 T cell receptor beta chains were all obtained from the same sample, sequenced in a study of cytomegalovirus exposure and HLA in healthy donors (dated by TCRdb to 2017 to 2019). Preparation of the library involved the immunoSEQ multiplex PCR assay. For the multiplex PCR, a mixture combining 60 forward primers for TCR Vbeta segments and 13 reverse primers for TCR Jbeta segments was used. Held by TCRdb, this immuneACCESS table contains in-frame sequences only and omits some clones. Under half of the omission traces to an unresolved V gene where checked; the cause of the rest is unknown. The sample contains approximately 74,000 clones, 75% of them found a single time. The ten largest account for over 7% of the sample. Sequenced material: PBMCs. All receptors come from a man between 60 and 75 years old in good health and CMV-seropositive.

The rearrangement links TRBV6-5 to TRBJ1-5; 8 bases align to TRBD1. Trimming at V came to 4 bases and at J to 9 bases, leaving 5 bases not matched to a gene. Germline-derived CDR1 and CDR2 are MNHEY and SVGAGI. The CDR3 spans 13 residues. This chain's CDR3 is CASSSTGVRPQHF. The DNA of the CDR3 is TGTGCCAGCAGTTCGACAGGGGTTCGGCCCCAGCATTTT.

This sequence joins TRBV11-2 and TRBJ1-1; 11 bases align to TRBD1. V lost 2 bases to trimming and J lost 1 base; unmatched junction nucleotides: 12. CDR3 size: 19 residues. The germline V gene has CDR1 SGHAT and CDR2 FQNNGV. The DNA for the CDR3 is TGTGCCAGCAGCTTACGGGCTCCGGGACAGGGGGGGGAGAACACTGAAGCTTTCTTT. Amino acids: CASSLRAPGQGGENTEAFF. Based on the CDR3 plus reference TRBV11-2 and TRBJ1-1, the full variable domain is EAGVAQSPRYKIIEKRQSVAFWCNPISGHATLYWYQQILGQGPKLLIQFQNNGVVDDSQLPKDRFSAERLKGVDSTLKIQPAKLEDSAVYLCASSLRAPGQGGENTEAFFGQGTRLTVV.

This chain connects TRBV11-2 to TRBJ2-1; D may be TRBD2 (6 bases). This CDR3 is built from 18 residues. The V and J ends lost 1 base and 2 bases respectively, with 18 bases between them. Germline CDR1 and CDR2: SGHAT and FQNNGV. The DNA of the CDR3 is TGTGCCAGCAGCTTAGTAGACAGCGCGGGATCACCCTACAATGAGCAGTTCTTC. It specifies CASSLVDSAGSPYNEQFF.

The chain is built from TRBV6-5 and TRBJ1-1; D might be TRBD1 (5 bases). CDR3 length: 13 residues. CDR1 and CDR2 from the germline V gene are MNHEY and SVGAGI. V was shortened by 6 bases and J by 5 bases, with 13 bases between the two germline ends. CDR3 residues: CASSPGGWTEAFF. The CDR3 DNA is TGTGCCAGCAGCCCTGGGGGGTGGACTGAAGCTTTCTTT.

This clone was picked up a small number of times. This rearrangement joins TRBV5-1 to TRBJ1-2, with TRBD1 matching 9 bases. Trimming removed 4 bases from V and 7 bases from J; junction bases left unmatched: 8. Germline-derived CDR1 and CDR2 are SGHRS and YFSETQ. This CDR3 spans 14 amino acids. CDR3 in DNA: TGCGCCAGCAGCGCAGCCGGGACAGGGTTTGGCTACACCTTC. Protein product: CASSAAGTGFGYTF. The variable domain in full, with the rest retrieved from reference TRBV5-1 and TRBJ1-2, is KAGVTQTPRYLIKTRGQQVTLSCSPISGHRSVSWYQQTPGQGLQFLFEYFSETQRNKGNFPGRFSGRQFSNSRSEMNVSTLELGDSALYLCASSAAGTGFGYTFGSGTRLTVV.

About this clone itself: Other DNA sequences within the sample encode an identical CDR3. The V call is TRBV19, the J call TRBJ2-2; possibly TRBD1 for D (5 bases). CDR3 length: 13 residues. The germline V and J ends were trimmed by 4 bases and 6 bases, with 9 bases remaining between them. Germline assignment: CDR1 LNHDA and CDR2 SQIVND (reference sequence). The CDR3 nucleotides are TGTGCCAGTAGTACAGGGTCGCCCGGGGAGCTGTTTTTT. It encodes CASSTGSPGELFF.

V gene TRBV7-9 combines with J gene TRBJ2-7; no firm D call. CDR1 is SEHNR and CDR2 is FQNEAQ in the germline V gene (reference sequence). Trimming pared 6 bases from V and 3 bases from J, leaving 15 bases between. The length of the CDR3 is 14 residues. CDR3 loop: CASSLSLRRYEQYF. CDR3 DNA: TGTGCCAGCAGTCTAAGCCTCCGTCGCTACGAGCAGTACTTC.

The chain carries TRBV6-6 and TRBJ2-7; D gene unclear. V dropped 0 bases and J dropped 2 bases, with 11 bases sitting between them. Germline V CDR1 and CDR2: MNHNY, SVGAGI (reference sequence). CDR3 length equals 15 residues. CDR3 sequence (DNA): TGTGCCAGCAGTTACTCTGAAACAGACCCCTACGAGCAGTACTTC. Translated, it gives CASSYSETDPYEQYF.

Concerning this clone itself: The junction departs from germline at one end; a sequencing error may be responsible. J is TRBJ2-1 and V is TRBV11-2; TRBD1 matches at 10 bases. This CDR3 comprises 15 residues. The germline V gene encodes CDR1 SGHAT and CDR2 FQNNGV. CDR3 region: CASSQQIGTGAPEVF. CDR3 sequence (DNA): TGTGCCAGCAGCCAGCAGATCGGGACAGGGGCCCCCGAGGTCTTC.

The rearrangement links TRBV7-2 to TRBJ1-5; D is ambiguous. Trimming left V 0 bases short and J 1 base short, with 10 bases between. Germline CDR1 SGHTA, CDR2 FQGNSA. This CDR3 has 16 residues. The CDR3 sequence is CASSLAPTRSNQPQHF. The CDR3 nucleotides are TGTGCCAGCAGCTTAGCGCCGACAAGGAGCAATCAGCCCCAGCATTTT.

The V and J genes are TRBV5-1 and TRBJ1-2; 7 nucleotides match TRBD1. The CDR3 sequence is 13 residues long. Germline V lookup: CDR1 SGHRS, CDR2 YFSETQ. The ends lost 5 bases at V and 8 bases at J; junction bases unmatched: 9. The CDR3 nucleotides are TGCGCCAGCAGGGACCGACAGGGATACGGCTACACCTTC. Translated, it gives CASRDRQGYGYTF.

This chain joins TRBV18 and TRBJ2-7; 7 bases match TRBD2. The CDR3 is made up of 15 amino acids. Losses at the gene ends were 2 bases for V and 2 bases for J; bases not matched to a gene: 6. Germline V CDR1 and CDR2: KGHSH, LQKENI. In DNA form, the CDR3 reads TGTGCCAGCTCACCATCGGGGGGTAGGCCCTACGAGCAGTACTTC. This encodes CASSPSGGRPYEQYF.

V and J are TRBV5-8 and TRBJ2-1; the match to TRBD2 covers 9 bases. V trimming: 6 bases; J trimming: 0 bases; junction bases outside the gene matches: 13. The CDR3 sequence is 18 residues long. Germline lookup yields CDR1 SGHTS and CDR2 YDEGEE. Here the CDR3 reads CASNRLVLAGNSYNEQFF. In DNA, the CDR3 is TGTGCCAGCAATCGCCTAGTTCTAGCGGGGAACTCCTACAATGAGCAGTTCTTC.

This chain links TRBV5-1 with TRBJ1-2; 7 bases line up with TRBD1. The junction had 9 bases not matched to a gene; V was cut back by 2 bases and J by 5 bases. The CDR3 totals 15 residues. Germline CDR1 is SGHRS and CDR2 is YFSETQ. The CDR3 protein is CASSLGTVSWYGYTF. The CDR3 nucleotides are TGCGCCAGCAGCTTAGGGACAGTCTCGTGGTATGGCTACACCTTC.

The chain joins TRBV5-8 to TRBJ1-2, with D uncertain. This CDR3 region has 15 residues. Germline V lookup: CDR1 SGHTS, CDR2 YDEGEE. The V end was cut by 3 bases, the J end by 5 bases, with 17 bases between. The CDR3: CASSWGEGRSYGYTF. In DNA form, the CDR3 reads TGTGCCAGCAGCTGGGGAGAGGGAAGGTCTTATGGCTACACCTTC.

CDR3 sequence reads: CASNSNRVGTYEQYF. In nucleotides, the CDR3 is TGTGCCAGCAACTCAAACAGGGTGGGGACCTACGAGCAGTACTTC. The genes are TRBV2 and TRBJ2-7; TRBD1 is a possible D gene (6 bases). Germline CDR1 and CDR2: SNHLY and FYNNEI. The CDR3 contains 15 residues. Trimming left V 7 bases short and J 2 bases short, with 18 bases between.

This clone showed up just once. V gene TRBV2 combines with J gene TRBJ1-2; TRBD1 matches at 9 bases. In germline, CDR1 is SNHLY, CDR2 FYNNEI. V gave up 5 bases and J gave up 6 bases; unmatched junction bases: 7. This CDR3 has 14 amino acids. CDR3 in amino acids: CASSQQGAQHGYTF. Here the CDR3 DNA reads TGTGCCAGCAGTCAACAGGGGGCGCAACATGGCTACACCTTC.

The chain has TRBV11-3 and TRBJ1-2, with a tentative D call TRBD1 (6 bases). Looked up from germline, CDR1 is SGHNT and CDR2 is YENEEA. Trimming pared 5 bases from V and 7 bases from J, leaving 17 bases between. This CDR3 spans 14 amino acids. The CDR3 sequence is CASSRGQLPFGYTF. The CDR3 coding sequence is TGTGCCAGCAGCCGAGGACAGCTCCCTTTTGGCTACACCTTC.

CDR3 nucleotides: TGTGCCAGCAGTGGTTCCTCAGGGGTCGGCATGAACACTGAAGCTTTCTTT. It is translated as CASSGSSGVGMNTEAFF. The J gene is TRBJ1-1, the V gene TRBV6-1; a weak D match, TRBD1 (6 bases). V lost 4 bases and J lost 0, with 18 bases in between. The CDR3 length is 17 residues. In germline, CDR1 is MNHNS, CDR2 SASEGT.

This chain links TRBV10-3 with TRBJ2-6; 11 bases are shared with TRBD1. Trimming at V came to 6 bases and at J to 0 bases, leaving 10 bases not matched to a gene. The CDR3 loop spans 19 amino acids. The germline V gene has CDR1 ENHRY and CDR2 SYGVKD. CDR3 nucleotide sequence: TGTGCCATCAGCTCCTGGACAGGGGGCCGAAGCTCTGGGGCCAACGTCCTGACTTTC. It yields the protein CAISSWTGGRSSGANVLTF.